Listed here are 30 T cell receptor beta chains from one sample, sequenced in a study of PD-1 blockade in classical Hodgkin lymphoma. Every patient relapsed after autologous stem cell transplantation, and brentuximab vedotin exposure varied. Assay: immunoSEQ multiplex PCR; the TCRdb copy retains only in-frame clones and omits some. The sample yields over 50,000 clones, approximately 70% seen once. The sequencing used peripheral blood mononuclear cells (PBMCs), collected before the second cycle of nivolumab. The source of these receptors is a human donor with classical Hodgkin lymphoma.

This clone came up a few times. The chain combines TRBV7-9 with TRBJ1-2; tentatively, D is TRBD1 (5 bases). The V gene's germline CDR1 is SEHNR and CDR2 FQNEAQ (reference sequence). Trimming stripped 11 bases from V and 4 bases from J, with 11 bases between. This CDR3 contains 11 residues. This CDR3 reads CAGRGAYGYTF. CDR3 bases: TGTGCCGGGCGGGGCGCCTATGGCTACACCTTC.

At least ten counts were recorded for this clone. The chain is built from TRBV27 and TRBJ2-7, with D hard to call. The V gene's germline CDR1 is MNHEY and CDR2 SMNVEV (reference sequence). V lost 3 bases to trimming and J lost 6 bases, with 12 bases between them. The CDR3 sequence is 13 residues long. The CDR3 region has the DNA TGTGCCAGCAGTTTCCTCGGGCTCGGCGAGCAGTACTTC. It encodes CASSFLGLGEQYF.

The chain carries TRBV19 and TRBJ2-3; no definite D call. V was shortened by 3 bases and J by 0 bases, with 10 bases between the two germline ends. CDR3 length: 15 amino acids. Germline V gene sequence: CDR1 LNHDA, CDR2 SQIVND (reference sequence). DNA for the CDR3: TGTGCCAGTAGTATGGGGTTTACTAGCACAGATACGCAGTATTTT. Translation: CASSMGFTSTDTQYF.

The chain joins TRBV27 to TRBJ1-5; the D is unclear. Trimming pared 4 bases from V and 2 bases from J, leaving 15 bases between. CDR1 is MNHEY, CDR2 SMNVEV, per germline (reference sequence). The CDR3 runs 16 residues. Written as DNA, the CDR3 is TGTGCCAGCAGTTCGACCCGGGTGGGTGGCAATCAGCCCCAGCATTTT. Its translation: CASSSTRVGGNQPQHF.

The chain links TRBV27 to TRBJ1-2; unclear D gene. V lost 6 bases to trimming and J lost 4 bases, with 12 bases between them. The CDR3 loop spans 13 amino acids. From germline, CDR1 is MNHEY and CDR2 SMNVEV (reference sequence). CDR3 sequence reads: CASRFGSSYGYTF. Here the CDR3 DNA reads TGTGCCAGCAGATTCGGGAGTAGCTATGGCTACACCTTC.

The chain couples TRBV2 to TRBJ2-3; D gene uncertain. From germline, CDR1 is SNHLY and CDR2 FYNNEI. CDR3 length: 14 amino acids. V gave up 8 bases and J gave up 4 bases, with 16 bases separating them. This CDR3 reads CASCKGPEADTQYF. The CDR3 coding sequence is TGTGCCAGCTGTAAGGGCCCCGAGGCAGATACGCAGTATTTT. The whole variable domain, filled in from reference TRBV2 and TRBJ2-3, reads EPEVTQTPSHQVTQMGQEVILRCVPISNHLYFYWYRQILGQKVEFLVSFYNNEISEKSEIFDDQFSVERPDGSNFTLKIRSTKLEDSAMYFCASCKGPEADTQYFGPGTRLTVL.

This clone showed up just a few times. The CDR3 spells CASSTQTSGRNNEQFF. The DNA of the CDR3 is TGTGCCAGCAGTACCCAAACTAGCGGGAGGAATAATGAGCAGTTCTTC. The chain is built from TRBV27 and TRBJ2-1; the match to TRBD2 covers 12 bases. Losses at the gene ends were 5 bases for V and 7 bases for J; bases not matched to a gene: 9. CDR3 length: 16 residues. Germline V gives CDR1 MNHEY, CDR2 SMNVEV (reference sequence).

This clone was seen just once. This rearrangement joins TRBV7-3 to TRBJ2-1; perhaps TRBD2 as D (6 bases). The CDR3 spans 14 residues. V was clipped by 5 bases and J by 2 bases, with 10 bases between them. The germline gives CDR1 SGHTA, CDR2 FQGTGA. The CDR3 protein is CASSGSGTYNEQFF. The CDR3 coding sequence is TGTGCCAGCAGCGGTAGCGGAACCTACAATGAGCAGTTCTTC.

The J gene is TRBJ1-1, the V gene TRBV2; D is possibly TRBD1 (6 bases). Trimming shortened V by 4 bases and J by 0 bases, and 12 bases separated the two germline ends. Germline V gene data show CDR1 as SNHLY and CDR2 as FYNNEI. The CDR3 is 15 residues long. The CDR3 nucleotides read TGTGCCAGCAGTGGTTTGTCAGGGGTGAACACTGAAGCTTTCTTT. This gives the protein CASSGLSGVNTEAFF.

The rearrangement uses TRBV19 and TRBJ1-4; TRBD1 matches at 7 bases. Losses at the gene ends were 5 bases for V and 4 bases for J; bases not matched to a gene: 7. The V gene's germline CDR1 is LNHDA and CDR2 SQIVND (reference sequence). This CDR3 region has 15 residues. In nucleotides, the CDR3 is TGTGCCAGTAGTGCCTCAGGGGGAAGTAATGAAAAACTGTTTTTT. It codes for CASSASGGSNEKLFF.

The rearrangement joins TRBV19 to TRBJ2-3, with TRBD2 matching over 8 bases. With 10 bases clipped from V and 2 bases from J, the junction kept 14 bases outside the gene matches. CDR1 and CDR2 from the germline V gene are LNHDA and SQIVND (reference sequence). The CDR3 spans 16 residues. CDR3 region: CATSPLSGTNTDTQYF. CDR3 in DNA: TGTGCCACGTCCCCCCTTAGCGGGACTAACACAGATACGCAGTATTTT.

The CDR3 DNA reads TGTGCCACTAGGCGGGCTTTGGGGTCTAGCGAGGAGACCCAGTACTTC. Protein sequence: CATRRALGSSEETQYF. The V gene is TRBV2, the J gene TRBJ2-5; perhaps TRBD2 as D (6 bases). V gave up 10 bases and J gave up 5 bases, with 26 bases separating them. Germline V gives CDR1 SNHLY, CDR2 FYNNEI. The CDR3 covers 16 residues.

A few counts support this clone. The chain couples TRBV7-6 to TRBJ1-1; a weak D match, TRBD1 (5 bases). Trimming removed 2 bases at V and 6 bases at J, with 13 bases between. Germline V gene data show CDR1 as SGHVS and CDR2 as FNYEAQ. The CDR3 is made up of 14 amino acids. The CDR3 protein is CASSLFFRDAEAFF. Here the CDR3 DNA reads TGTGCCAGCAGCTTATTTTTCAGGGACGCTGAAGCTTTCTTT.

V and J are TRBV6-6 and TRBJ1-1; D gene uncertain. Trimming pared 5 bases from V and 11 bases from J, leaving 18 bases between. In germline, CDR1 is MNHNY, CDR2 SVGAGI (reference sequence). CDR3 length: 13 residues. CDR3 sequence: CASSTDGPVIAFF. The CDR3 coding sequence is TGTGCCAGCAGTACGGACGGTCCTGTTATTGCTTTCTTT.

The CDR3 coding sequence is TGTGCCAGTAGTGAGAGGGGAGACTATGGCTACACCTTC. Its translation: CASSERGDYGYTF. The V and J genes are TRBV19 and TRBJ1-2; a weak D match, TRBD1 (5 bases). Trimming removed 5 bases from V and 3 bases from J, with 10 bases in between. This CDR3 is 13 amino acids long. Germline V CDR1 and CDR2: LNHDA, SQIVND (reference sequence).

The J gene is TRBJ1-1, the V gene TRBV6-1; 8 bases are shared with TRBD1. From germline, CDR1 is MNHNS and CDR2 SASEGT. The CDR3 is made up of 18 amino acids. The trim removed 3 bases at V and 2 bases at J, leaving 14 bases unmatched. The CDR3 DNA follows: TGTGCCAGCAGTGAGGTAGGGGGACCCAGGGGGCGAAACACTGAAGCTTTCTTT. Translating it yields CASSEVGGPRGRNTEAFF.

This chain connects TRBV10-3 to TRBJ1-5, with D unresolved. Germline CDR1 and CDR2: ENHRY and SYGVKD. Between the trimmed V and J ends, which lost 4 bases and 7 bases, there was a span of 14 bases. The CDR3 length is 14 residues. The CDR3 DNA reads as TGTGCCATCAGTGGCGGAACAGAAAGGCAGCCCCAGCATTTT. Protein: CAISGGTERQPQHF.

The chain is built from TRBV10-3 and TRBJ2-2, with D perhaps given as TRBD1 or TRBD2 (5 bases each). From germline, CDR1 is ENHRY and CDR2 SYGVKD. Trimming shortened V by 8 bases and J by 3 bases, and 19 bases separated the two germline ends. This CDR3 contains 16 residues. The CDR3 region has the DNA TGTGCCATCTTAGAAAGCAACCGAGGGGACACCGGGGAGCTGTTTTTT. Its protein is CAILESNRGDTGELFF.

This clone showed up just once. The CDR3 sequence is CASSQDGPPGRGYGYTF. CDR3 in DNA: TGTGCCAGCAGCCAAGATGGGCCGCCGGGTCGGGGATATGGCTACACCTTC. The chain uses TRBV14 and TRBJ1-2; D not resolved. The CDR3 totals 17 residues. V lost 0 bases and J 5 bases, leaving 19 bases between the germline ends. Looked up from germline, CDR1 is SGHDN and CDR2 is FVKESK.

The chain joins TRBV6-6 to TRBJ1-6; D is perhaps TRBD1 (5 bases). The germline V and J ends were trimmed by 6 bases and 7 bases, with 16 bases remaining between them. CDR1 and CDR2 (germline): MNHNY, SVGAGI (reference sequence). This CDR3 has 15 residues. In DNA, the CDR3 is TGTGCCAGCAGCCCAGGGACGGGGAGAAATTCACCCCTCCACTTT. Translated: CASSPGTGRNSPLHF.

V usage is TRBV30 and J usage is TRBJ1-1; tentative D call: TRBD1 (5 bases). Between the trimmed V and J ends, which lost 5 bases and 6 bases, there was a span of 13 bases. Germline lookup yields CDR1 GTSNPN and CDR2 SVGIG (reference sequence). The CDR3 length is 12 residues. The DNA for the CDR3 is TGTGCCTGGGGGGGTTCGGGCCCTGAAGCTTTCTTT. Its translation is CAWGGSGPEAFF.

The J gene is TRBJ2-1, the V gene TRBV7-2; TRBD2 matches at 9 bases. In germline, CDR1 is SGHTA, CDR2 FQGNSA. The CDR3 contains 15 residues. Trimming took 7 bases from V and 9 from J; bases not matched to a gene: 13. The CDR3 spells CASNSRREGRGEQFF. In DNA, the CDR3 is TGTGCCAGCAACAGTAGGCGGGAGGGCCGCGGTGAGCAGTTCTTC.

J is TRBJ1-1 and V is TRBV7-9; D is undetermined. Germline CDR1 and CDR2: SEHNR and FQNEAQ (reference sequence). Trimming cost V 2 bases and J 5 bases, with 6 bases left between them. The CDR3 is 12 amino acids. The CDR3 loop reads CASSLFLTEAFF. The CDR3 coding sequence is TGTGCCAGCAGCTTATTTCTGACTGAAGCTTTCTTT.

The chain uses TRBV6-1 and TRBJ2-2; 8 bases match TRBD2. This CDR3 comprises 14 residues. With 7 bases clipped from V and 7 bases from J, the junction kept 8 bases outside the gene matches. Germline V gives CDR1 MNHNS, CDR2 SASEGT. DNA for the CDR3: TGTGCCAGCATGGTGGCGGGAGGTGTCGGGGAGCTGTTTTTT. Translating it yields CASMVAGGVGELFF.

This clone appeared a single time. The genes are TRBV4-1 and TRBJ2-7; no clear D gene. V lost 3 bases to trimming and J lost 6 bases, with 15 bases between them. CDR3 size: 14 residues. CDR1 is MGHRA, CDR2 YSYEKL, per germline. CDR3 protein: CASSQTNTGVEQYF. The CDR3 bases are TGCGCCAGCAGCCAGACAAATACTGGGGTCGAGCAGTACTTC.

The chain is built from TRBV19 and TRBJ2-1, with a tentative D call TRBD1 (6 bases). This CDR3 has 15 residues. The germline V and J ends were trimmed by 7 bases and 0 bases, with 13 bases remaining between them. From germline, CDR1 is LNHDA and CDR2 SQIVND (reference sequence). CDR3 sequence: CASTDRGYSYNEQFF. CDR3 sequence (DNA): TGTGCCAGTACCGATAGGGGGTACTCCTACAATGAGCAGTTCTTC.

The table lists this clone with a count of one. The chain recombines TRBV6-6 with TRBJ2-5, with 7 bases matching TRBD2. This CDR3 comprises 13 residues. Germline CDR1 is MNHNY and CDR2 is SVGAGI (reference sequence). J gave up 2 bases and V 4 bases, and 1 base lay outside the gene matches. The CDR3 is CASSWTRQETQYF. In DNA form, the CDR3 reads TGTGCCAGCAGTTGGACTAGACAAGAGACCCAGTACTTC.

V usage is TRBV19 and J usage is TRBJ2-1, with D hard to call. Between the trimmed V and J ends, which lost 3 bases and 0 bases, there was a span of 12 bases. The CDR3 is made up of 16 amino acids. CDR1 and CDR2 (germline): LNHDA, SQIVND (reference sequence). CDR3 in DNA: TGTGCCAGTAGTATTGAGGCCGGATACTCCTACAATGAGCAGTTCTTC. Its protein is CASSIEAGYSYNEQFF.

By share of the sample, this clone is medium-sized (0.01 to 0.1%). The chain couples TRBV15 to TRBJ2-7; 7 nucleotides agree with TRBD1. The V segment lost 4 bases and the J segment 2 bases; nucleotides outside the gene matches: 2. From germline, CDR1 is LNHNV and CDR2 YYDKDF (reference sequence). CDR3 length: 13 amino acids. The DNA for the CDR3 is TGTGCCACCAGCACCACAGGGGCCTACGAGCAGTACTTC. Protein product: CATSTTGAYEQYF.

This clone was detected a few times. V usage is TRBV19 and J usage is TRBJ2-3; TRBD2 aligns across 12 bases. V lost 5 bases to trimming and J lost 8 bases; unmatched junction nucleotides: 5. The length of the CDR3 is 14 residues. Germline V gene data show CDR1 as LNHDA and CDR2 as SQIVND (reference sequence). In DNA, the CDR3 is TGTGCCAGTAGTGGACTAGCGGGGCGGGGTACGCAGTATTTT. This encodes CASSGLAGRGTQYF.